This TCR beta chain emerged from a study of shared clonotypes between healthy human individuals. Concerning this clone: Its matching antigen is unknown.

Every contributor of samples was a Caucasian grown-up residing in Nashville, Tennessee. Replicate PCRs from sorted subsets contained roughly 200 ng DNA, which is 29,000 or so T cell genomes. Generated by immunoSEQ multiplex PCR, the TCRdb table keeps only in-frame clones and is missing some. Here the sample spans about 2.3 million clones, more than 80% being singletons. Findings and limits, study-wide: The sharing of 4% to 5.5% of naive CD4 clonotypes was seen across a handful of donors.

V gave up 5 bases and J gave up 4 bases, with 18 bases separating them. This CDR3 is built from 15 residues. In germline, CDR1 is MNHEY, CDR2 SMNVEV (reference sequence). The chain combines TRBV27 with TRBJ2-7; D may be TRBD2 (5 bases). Specimen: naive CD4+ T cells from PBMCs. Indicated subset: CD45RA+ positively selected. The source is a man aged 18 to 29 in good health. Some clones in this sample may be carry-over from other donors' samples. CDR3 coding DNA: TGTGCCAGCAGTGGGAGAAAAGCCCCCGGATACGAGCAGTACTTC. This gives the protein CASSGRKAPGYEQYF.